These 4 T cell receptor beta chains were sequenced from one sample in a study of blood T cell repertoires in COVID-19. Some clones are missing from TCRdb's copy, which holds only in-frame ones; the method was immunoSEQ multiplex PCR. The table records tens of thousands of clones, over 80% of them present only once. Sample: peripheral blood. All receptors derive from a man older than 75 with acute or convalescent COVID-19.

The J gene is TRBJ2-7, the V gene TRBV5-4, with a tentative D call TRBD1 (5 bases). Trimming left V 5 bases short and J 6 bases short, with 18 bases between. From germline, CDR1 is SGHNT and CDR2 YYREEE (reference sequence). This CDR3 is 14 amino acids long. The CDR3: CASSLPTVFSEQYF. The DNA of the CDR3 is TGTGCCAGCAGTCTGCCGACAGTTTTCTCCGAGCAGTACTTC.

In DNA form, the CDR3 reads TGTGCCAGCAATAAGAACAGGGGAAGTGGTGGGGCTTTCTTT. Translated, it gives CASNKNRGSGGAFF. The rearrangement links TRBV6-5 to TRBJ1-1; 7 bases are a match to TRBD1. The germline V gene encodes CDR1 MNHEY and CDR2 SVGAGI. The CDR3 runs 14 residues. V shed 7 bases and J 11 bases; nucleotides not matched to a gene: 16.

CDR3 sequence: CASTSGVYEQYF. The CDR3 DNA follows: TGTGCCAGCACTAGCGGGGTCTACGAGCAGTACTTC. The chain carries TRBV28 and TRBJ2-7; TRBD2 matches at 9 bases. V lost 7 bases to trimming and J lost 3 bases; unmatched junction nucleotides: 1. Germline lookup yields CDR1 MDHEN and CDR2 SYDVKM. This CDR3 comprises 12 residues.

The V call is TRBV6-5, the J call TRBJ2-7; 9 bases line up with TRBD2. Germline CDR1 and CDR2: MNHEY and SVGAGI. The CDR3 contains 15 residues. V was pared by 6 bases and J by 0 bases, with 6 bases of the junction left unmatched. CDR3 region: CASRLKTSGSYEQYF. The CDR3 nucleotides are TGTGCCAGCAGACTGAAGACTAGCGGCTCCTACGAGCAGTACTTC.